The 32 T cell receptor beta chains below were found in one sample sequenced in a study of OX40 agonist ivuxolimab in advanced cancers. Assay: immunoSEQ multiplex PCR; the TCRdb copy retains only in-frame clones and omits some. Of more than 45,000 clones listed, 89% are singletons. This sample comprised CD4+ or CD8+ T cells sorted from blood, obtained in a trial of the OX40 agonist ivuxolimab. The receptor source for this set is an adult with an advanced solid tumor such as melanoma, head and neck, liver or kidney cancer.

The chain is built from TRBV29-1 and TRBJ1-2; D possibly corresponds to TRBD1 (5 bases). The V end was cut by 5 bases, the J end by 3 bases, with 13 bases between. Germline CDR1 and CDR2: SQVTM and ANQGSEA. The CDR3 totals 13 residues. The chain's CDR3 is CSVYVGGDYGYTF. In nucleotides, the CDR3 is TGCAGCGTTTACGTGGGAGGGGACTATGGCTACACCTTC.

The gene calls are TRBV5-4 and TRBJ1-1; D possibly corresponds to TRBD1 (5 bases). The CDR3 loop spans 12 amino acids. From germline, CDR1 is SGHNT and CDR2 YYREEE (reference sequence). With 3 bases removed from V and 7 bases from J, the gap between germline ends came to 10 bases. CDR3 region: CASSSGGFEAFF. The CDR3 nucleotides are TGTGCCAGCAGCTCGGGGGGGTTTGAAGCTTTCTTT.

The chain links TRBV7-8 to TRBJ1-3; no definite D call. This CDR3 contains 16 residues. Trimming left V 5 bases short and J 0 bases short, with 14 bases between. In germline, CDR1 is SGHVS, CDR2 FQNEAQ. The chain's CDR3 is CASSPAVGASGNTIYF. The DNA of the CDR3 is TGTGCCAGCAGCCCCGCGGTGGGAGCCTCTGGAAACACCATATATTTT.

The rearrangement uses TRBV11-2 and TRBJ2-7; 9 nucleotides match TRBD2. CDR3 length: 15 amino acids. V dropped 5 bases and J dropped 7; count of bases not matched to a gene: 12. CDR1 and CDR2 from the germline V gene are SGHAT and FQNNGV. As DNA, the CDR3 is TGTGCCAGCAGCCCCGGGGGCGGGAGGGCGAGGGAGCAGTACTTC. Its translation: CASSPGGGRAREQYF.

V gene TRBV7-9 combines with J gene TRBJ2-1; D is ambiguous. V was clipped by 8 bases and J by 5 bases, with 13 bases between them. In germline, CDR1 is SEHNR, CDR2 FQNEAQ (reference sequence). This CDR3 contains 13 residues. The CDR3 spells CASSQGFNNEQFF. As DNA, the CDR3 is TGTGCCAGCTCCCAAGGATTTAACAATGAGCAGTTCTTC. Full variable domain (remainder filled in from reference TRBV7-9 and TRBJ2-1): DTGVSQNPRHKITKRGQNVTFRCDPISEHNRLYWYRQTLGQGPEFLTYFQNEAQLEKSRLLSDRFSAERPKGSFSTLEIQRTEQGDSAMYLCASSQGFNNEQFFGPGTRLTVL.

This chain links TRBV2 with TRBJ2-4, with D perhaps TRBD1 or TRBD2 (6 bases each). The CDR3 has 18 amino acids. With 2 bases removed from V and 7 bases from J, the gap between germline ends came to 24 bases. Germline CDR1 and CDR2: SNHLY and FYNNEI. The CDR3 DNA reads as TGTGCCAGCAGTGAAATAGGGGGGACATCGATCCCCGAGAACATTCAGTACTTC. Encoded protein: CASSEIGGTSIPENIQYF.

The table lists this clone with a count of one. The chain employs TRBV19 and TRBJ1-1; D call uncertain. Per germline, CDR1 LNHDA and CDR2 SQIVND (reference sequence). Between the trimmed V and J ends, which lost 7 bases and 0 bases, there was a span of 15 bases. This CDR3 spans 15 amino acids. CDR3: CASTSISDMNTEAFF. The CDR3, as DNA: TGTGCCAGTACATCCATTAGTGATATGAACACTGAAGCTTTCTTT.

The chain is built from TRBV5-1 and TRBJ2-1; a weak D match, TRBD2 (5 bases). Germline loops: CDR1 SGHRS, CDR2 YFSETQ. V was trimmed by 3 bases and J by 10 bases, leaving 17 bases between them. The CDR3 is 14 amino acids. The CDR3 coding sequence is TGCGCCAGCAGCTGGGAGACGCCAGCCACCGAGCAGTTCTTC. Translation: CASSWETPATEQFF.

The V call is TRBV28, the J call TRBJ2-7; maybe TRBD2 (6 bases). Germline V gene lookup returns CDR1 MDHEN and CDR2 SYDVKM. The CDR3 consists of 13 residues. Trimming took off 2 bases at V and 13 bases at J, with 18 bases between the two ends. The CDR3: CASSLRKGTGDYF. As DNA, the CDR3 is TGTGCCAGCAGTTTACGCAAAGGGACTGGAGACTACTTC.

Comments on this clone: One junction end does not reproduce the germline sequence, and a read error may be involved. The genes are TRBV7-7 and TRBJ2-1; TRBD2 matches 11 bases. Germline CDR1 SSHAT, CDR2 FNYEAQ (reference sequence). The CDR3 is 14 residues long. CDR3 nucleotides: TGTGCTAGCAGCTTAGCGGGAGGGGAGTATGAGCAGTTCTTC. It codes for CASSLAGGEYEQFF.

The V and J genes are TRBV13 and TRBJ2-4; tentatively, D is TRBD1 (5 bases). The length of the CDR3 is 17 residues. The ends were cut back, 2 bases at V and 0 bases at J, with 14 bases in the middle. Per germline, CDR1 PRHDT and CDR2 FYEKMQ (reference sequence). CDR3 in amino acids: CASSLMQGSIAKNIQYF. CDR3 coding DNA: TGTGCCAGCAGCTTAATGCAGGGAAGCATAGCCAAAAACATTCAGTACTTC.

This clone was recorded a few times. V is TRBV4-1 and J is TRBJ2-7; D is undetermined. Per germline, CDR1 MGHRA and CDR2 YSYEKL. The ends were cut back, 1 base at V and 0 bases at J, with 7 bases in the middle. The CDR3 loop spans 14 amino acids. CDR3 in DNA: TGCGCCAGCAGCCAAGTTGAGAGCTCCTACGAGCAGTACTTC. Amino acids: CASSQVESSYEQYF.

This clone was detected a few times. The gene calls are TRBV9 and TRBJ2-1; 7 bases line up with TRBD2. J lost 1 base, V lost 0 bases, and 4 bases had no gene match. CDR3 length: 16 residues. The germline gives CDR1 SGDLS, CDR2 YYNGEE. Written as DNA, the CDR3 is TGTGCCAGCAGCGTAGATCCGGGAGGTTCCTACAATGAGCAGTTCTTC. Residues: CASSVDPGGSYNEQFF. The complete variable domain, with remaining parts taken from reference TRBV9 and TRBJ2-1, reads DSGVTQTPKHLITATGQRVTLRCSPRSGDLSVYWYQQSLDQGLQFLIQYYNGEERAKGNILERFSAQQFPDLHSELNLSSLELGDSALYFCASSVDPGGSYNEQFFGPGTRLTVL.

The chain is built from TRBV11-1 and TRBJ2-1, with TRBD1 matching 7 bases. V was pared by 4 bases and J by 0 bases, with 9 bases of the junction left unmatched. Germline V gene data show CDR1 as SGHAT and CDR2 as FQDESV (reference sequence). This CDR3 comprises 17 residues. DNA of the CDR3: TGTGCCAGCAGCTCCCCTCAGGGGGTCCCCTCCTACAATGAGCAGTTCTTC. This codes for CASSSPQGVPSYNEQFF. The full variable domain, in which reference TRBV11-1 and TRBJ2-1 provide the parts outside the CDR3, is EAEVAQSPRYKITEKSQAVAFWCDPISGHATLYWYRQILGQGPELLVQFQDESVVDDSQLPKDRFSAERLKGVDSTLKIQPAELGDSAMYLCASSSPQGVPSYNEQFFGPGTRLTVL.

The chain is built from TRBV15 and TRBJ2-1; possibly TRBD2 for D (7 bases). V dropped 1 base and J dropped 8 bases, with 15 bases sitting between them. The germline gives CDR1 LNHNV, CDR2 YYDKDF (reference sequence). The length of the CDR3 is 15 residues. CDR3 sequence: CATSRARGGGHEQFF. CDR3 DNA: TGTGCCACCAGCAGAGCCCGGGGCGGGGGCCATGAGCAGTTCTTC. Together with reference TRBV15 and TRBJ2-1, the CDR3 gives the full variable domain: DAMVIQNPRYQVTQFGKPVTLSCSQTLNHNVMYWYQQKSSQAPKLLFHYYDKDFNNEADTPDNFQSRRPNTSFCFLDIRSPGLGDTAMYLCATSRARGGGHEQFFGPGTRLTVL.

This chain uses TRBV4-3 with TRBJ2-1; 7 bases map to TRBD2. The germline V gene encodes CDR1 LGHNA and CDR2 YSLEER. The CDR3 runs to 17 residues. V lost 0 bases to trimming and J lost 2 bases; unmatched junction nucleotides: 7. The CDR3 region has the DNA TGCGCCAGCAGCCAAGATCAGTTCGCGGGAGCCTACAATGAGCAGTTCTTC. Translating gives CASSQDQFAGAYNEQFF.

The chain links TRBV27 to TRBJ2-1, with D maybe TRBD2 (5 bases). Per the germline V gene, CDR1 is MNHEY and CDR2 is SMNVEV (reference sequence). CDR3 length: 12 amino acids. V gave up 6 bases and J gave up 8 bases, with 11 bases separating them. CDR3 loop: CASRTRVDEQFF. The CDR3 region has the DNA TGTGCCAGCAGAACGAGGGTCGATGAGCAGTTCTTC.

The V gene is TRBV11-2, the J gene TRBJ2-7, with D possibly matching TRBD2 (6 bases). This CDR3 is built from 13 residues. Germline lookup yields CDR1 SGHAT and CDR2 FQNNGV. Trimming shortened V by 2 bases and J by 5 bases, and 10 bases separated the two germline ends. CDR3 region: CASSLFQRDEQYV. CDR3 nucleotides: TGTGCCAGCAGCTTATTTCAGCGGGACGAGCAGTACGTC.

Only one count was recorded for this clone. This sequence joins TRBV6-5 and TRBJ1-4; 8 bases map to TRBD1. V gave up 2 bases and J gave up 6 bases; unmatched junction bases: 2. The CDR3 has 14 amino acids. Germline CDR1 and CDR2: MNHEY and SVGAGI. The CDR3 region is CASSYGTGDEKLFF. The CDR3 DNA reads as TGTGCCAGCAGTTACGGGACAGGAGATGAAAAACTGTTTTTT.

The CDR3: CASSESRGQPQHF. The CDR3 region has the DNA TGTGCCAGCAGTGAATCCCGCGGTCAGCCCCAGCATTTT. The chain is built from TRBV6-4 and TRBJ1-5; D not resolved. Germline V gene lookup returns CDR1 MRHNA and CDR2 SNTAGT. The CDR3 loop spans 13 amino acids. V lost 3 bases, J lost 6 bases, and 9 bases lay in between.

The V and J genes are TRBV5-8 and TRBJ2-1; 9 nucleotides align to TRBD2. Germline V gene sequence: CDR1 SGHTS, CDR2 YDEGEE. J gave up 4 bases and V 0 bases, and 2 bases lay outside the gene matches. CDR3 length: 15 residues. CDR3 sequence: CASSLGSGSYNEQFF. CDR3 in DNA: TGTGCCAGCAGCTTGGGTAGCGGGAGTTACAATGAGCAGTTCTTC.

This sequence joins TRBV23-1 and TRBJ2-3, with 12 bases lining up with TRBD2. TRBV23-1 is recorded as an ORF, its role being uncertain. CDR3 length equals 18 residues. The trim removed 6 bases at V and 6 bases at J, leaving 16 bases unmatched. The CDR3 sequence is CASSPVRLAGVGIDTQYF. CDR3 DNA: TGCGCCAGCAGCCCGGTAAGACTAGCGGGAGTTGGAATCGATACGCAGTATTTT.

This chain connects TRBV6-1 to TRBJ2-3; D is possibly TRBD1 (6 bases). Germline V CDR1 and CDR2: MNHNS, SASEGT. The germline V and J ends were trimmed by 2 bases and 4 bases, with 16 bases remaining between them. The CDR3 sequence is 16 residues long. CDR3 nucleotides: TGTGCCAGCAGTGAATTAACAGGGAGTGTGGCAGATACGCAGTATTTT. It translates to CASSELTGSVADTQYF.

The J gene is TRBJ2-7, the V gene TRBV27; TRBD1 agrees at 8 bases. The CDR3 is made up of 15 amino acids. CDR1 MNHEY and CDR2 SMNVEV come from the germline V gene (reference sequence). The J segment lost 4 bases and the V segment lost 5 bases, leaving 10 bases of the junction unmatched. The DNA for the CDR3 is TGTGCCAGCAGTCTCCCTAGGACAGGGTCGTACGAGCAGTACGTC. Encoded protein: CASSLPRTGSYEQYV.

The V gene is TRBV28, the J gene TRBJ2-1, with 9 bases fitting TRBD2. Germline CDR1 reads MDHEN; CDR2 reads SYDVKM. V lost 4 bases, J lost 8 bases, and 12 bases stayed unmatched. CDR3 size: 16 residues. The CDR3 DNA follows: TGTGCCAGCAGTTACCCTGGAATAGCGGGAGTGGATGAGCAGTTCTTC. Protein sequence: CASSYPGIAGVDEQFF.

J is TRBJ2-6 and V is TRBV18; 7 bases are shared with TRBD1. V lost 2 bases, J lost 2 bases, and 6 bases stayed unmatched. Germline CDR1 is KGHSH and CDR2 is LQKENI. The CDR3 covers 17 residues. The CDR3 bases are TGTGCCAGCTCACCAAACAGGGGTCTAACTGGGGCCAACGTCCTGACTTTC. This translates into CASSPNRGLTGANVLTF.

The chain combines TRBV6-4 with TRBJ2-5; TRBD2 matches at 7 bases. Germline V gene sequence: CDR1 MRHNA, CDR2 SNTAGT. This CDR3 region has 15 residues. Trimming removed 7 bases from V and 3 bases from J; junction bases left unmatched: 11. This chain's CDR3 is CASIWGGGSKETQYF. DNA for the CDR3: TGTGCCAGCATTTGGGGGGGAGGGTCCAAAGAGACCCAGTACTTC.

The V call is TRBV2, the J call TRBJ2-2; possible D gene TRBD2, 5 bases. V gave up 2 bases and J gave up 5 bases, with 9 bases separating them. CDR1 is SNHLY and CDR2 is FYNNEI in the germline V gene. The CDR3 covers 14 residues. The CDR3 DNA reads TGTGCCAGCAGTGAAACTAGTCGGACCGGGGAGCTGTTTTTT. Protein sequence: CASSETSRTGELFF.

This chain uses TRBV14 with TRBJ2-3; D remains ambiguous. CDR1 is SGHDN and CDR2 is FVKESK in the germline V gene. The CDR3 is 15 residues long. The V end lost 0 bases, the J end lost 2 bases, and 9 bases lay between the germline ends. The CDR3 region is CASSQDKFLTDTQYF. The CDR3 DNA is TGTGCCAGCAGCCAAGACAAGTTTCTCACAGATACGCAGTATTTT.

This clone was recorded a few times. This sequence joins TRBV19 and TRBJ1-5, with a tentative D call TRBD1 (5 bases). The V end lost 4 bases, the J end lost 0 bases, and 16 bases lay between the germline ends. Germline CDR1 LNHDA, CDR2 SQIVND (reference sequence). The CDR3 spans 17 residues. DNA of the CDR3: TGTGCCAGTAGTAACTTGACAGCAGATTATAGCAATCAGCCCCAGCATTTT. This codes for CASSNLTADYSNQPQHF.

J is TRBJ2-5 and V is TRBV30; weak D call: TRBD2 (6 bases). This CDR3 spans 15 amino acids. V lost 4 bases and J 4 bases, leaving 19 bases between the germline ends. Germline V gives CDR1 GTSNPN, CDR2 SVGIG (reference sequence). The chain's CDR3 is CAWKEIARGGETQYF. The DNA for the CDR3 is TGTGCCTGGAAGGAAATAGCGAGGGGAGGAGAGACCCAGTACTTC.

The rearrangement joins TRBV4-1 to TRBJ1-1; D is perhaps TRBD1 (5 bases). Germline V gene data show CDR1 as MGHRA and CDR2 as YSYEKL. The V gene lost 5 bases and the J gene lost 1 base, with 11 bases spanning the gap. CDR3 length: 14 residues. The CDR3 loop reads CASSNPRENTEAFF. In DNA, the CDR3 is TGCGCCAGCAGCAACCCCAGGGAGAACACTGAAGCTTTCTTT.